A selection of T cell receptor beta chains follows, all from one sample in a study of blood T cells in healthy people across ages. One entry per CDR3 protein results from TCRdb running MiXCR on the 5' RACE reads. Among 2 million or so distinct CDR3 sequences listed, around half were seen once. The sample comprised blood. The receptors derive from a woman aged 35 to 49 in good health. Each CDR3 is given with its conserved first and last residue.

j_call v_call cdr3_aa
TRBJ1-2 TRBV10-3 CAVSESGSKTYGYTF
TRBJ2-1 TRBV11-3 CASSKTGGYNEQFF
- TRBV7-9 CASSSRTSRDNYEQYF
TRBJ2-6 TRBV10-2 CASSELDYRGSGANVLTF
TRBJ2-3 TRBV2 CASNHRLRTSNTQYF
TRBJ2-3 TRBV10-3 CAISEPGQGNTDTQYF
TRBJ1-2 TRBV29-1 CSVEDKAGTGSYGYTF
TRBJ1-2 TRBV4-3 CASSFRTGGGGGYTF
TRBJ2-6 TRBV20-1 CSALGVGSGANVLTF
TRBJ2-1 TRBV24-1 CATSDSRTGRFNEQFF
TRBJ2-1 TRBV6-5 CASKLLGGASSYNEQFF
TRBJ1-1 TRBV5-1 CASSSGLWDTEAFF
TRBJ2-6 TRBV7-2 CASSGTGGGSGANVLTF
TRBJ2-5 TRBV4-1 CASSQGLAGGWQETQYF
TRBJ2-1 TRBV6-5 CASSYRGTGGPSSYNEQFF
TRBJ2-1 TRBV27 CASTELAGGDNEQFF
TRBJ1-5 TRBV12-3/TRBV12-4 CASSPQGECNQPQHF